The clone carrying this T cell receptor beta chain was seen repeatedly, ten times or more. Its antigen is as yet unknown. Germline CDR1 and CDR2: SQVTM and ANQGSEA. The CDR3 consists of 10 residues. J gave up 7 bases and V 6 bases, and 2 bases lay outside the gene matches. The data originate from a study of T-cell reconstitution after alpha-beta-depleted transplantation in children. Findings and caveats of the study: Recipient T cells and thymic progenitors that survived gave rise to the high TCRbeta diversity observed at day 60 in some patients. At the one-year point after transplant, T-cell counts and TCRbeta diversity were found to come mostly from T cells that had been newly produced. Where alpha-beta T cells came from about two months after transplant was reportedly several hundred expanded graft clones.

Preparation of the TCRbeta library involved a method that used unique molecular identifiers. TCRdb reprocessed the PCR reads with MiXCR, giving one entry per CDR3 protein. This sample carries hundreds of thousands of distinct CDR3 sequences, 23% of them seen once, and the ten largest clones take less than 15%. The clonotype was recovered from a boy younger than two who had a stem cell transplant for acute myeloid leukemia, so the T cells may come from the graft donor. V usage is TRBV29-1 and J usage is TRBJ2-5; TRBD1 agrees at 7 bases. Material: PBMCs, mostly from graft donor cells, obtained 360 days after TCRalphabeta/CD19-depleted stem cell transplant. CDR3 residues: CSVNRGTQYF. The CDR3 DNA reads TGCAGCGTGAACAGGGGGACCCAGTACTTC.